This T cell receptor (beta chain) originates from a study of human T cells and chemical hapten exposure. There are a few counts of this clonotype. The antigen is not known. The template was total RNA from unfractionated whole blood. Whole-study findings and limits: With DPC sensitization, TCRs exceeding 1 in 1000 frequency showed no change.

Per the study methods: Samples held a median of approximately 96,000 TCRs, range about 20,000–690,600. TCRdb used MiXCR to reprocess the 5' RACE reads, holding one entry per CDR3 protein. The V and J calls and clone size are TCRdb's, not the authors'. The sample includes tens of thousands of distinct CDR3 sequences, more than 7.5% of them seen just once. Losses at the gene ends were 4 bases for V and 4 bases for J; bases not matched to a gene: 5. Germline-derived CDR1 and CDR2 are SGHRS and YFSETQ. CDR3 length: 14 residues. The receptor's source is a male donor in good health. The J gene is TRBJ2-3, the V gene TRBV5-1; the match to TRBD1 covers 8 bases. Here the CDR3 reads CASSGQGAADTQYF. The CDR3 coding sequence is TGCGCCAGCAGCGGGCAGGGGGCGGCAGATACGCAGTATTTT.